This is a list of T cell receptor beta chains from one sample in a study of T cells in Graves' hyperthyroidism and ophthalmopathy. MiXCR, applied by TCRdb to the multiplex PCR reads, yields one record per CDR3 protein. The sample lists 500,000 to 600,000 distinct CDR3 sequences; around 17% were seen once. The specimen was blood. The receptor source for this set is a woman aged 18 to 35 with Graves' hyperthyroidism. Each CDR3 is given with its conserved first and last residue.

V gene: TRBV27; CDR3 protein: CASRSGVGLAGGPRYNEQFF
V gene: TRBV27; CDR3 protein: CATRTQGAVTEAFF
V gene: TRBV28; CDR3 protein: CASSPPTGMGENEQYF
V gene: TRBV11-2; CDR3 protein: CASSHGGFRNEQFF
V gene: TRBV7-9; CDR3 protein: CASSLGQIGEQYF
V gene: TRBV12-3/TRBV12-4; CDR3 protein: CASKLAGGLGELFF
V gene: TRBV11-2; CDR3 protein: CASSLPNQETQYF
V gene: TRBV4-1; CDR3 protein: CASSQDRQAVLPKNIQYF
V gene: TRBV7-3; CDR3 protein: CASSLTIGSTDTQYF
V gene: TRBV7-8; CDR3 protein: CASSSPNGRFSSYEQYF
V gene: TRBV6-2/TRBV6-3; CDR3 protein: CASGYGREGSFTDTQYF
V gene: TRBV5-6; CDR3 protein: CASSLTGPDGELFF
V gene: TRBV7-9; CDR3 protein: CASLDPPAPGELFF
V gene: TRBV11-3; CDR3 protein: CASSLIVEGEQYF
V gene: TRBV29-1; CDR3 protein: CSVGTDNEQFF
V gene: TRBV28; CDR3 protein: CASSFGAVLGTDAQYF
V gene: TRBV3-1; CDR3 protein: CASSQDSGWGNEQYF
V gene: TRBV7-8; CDR3 protein: CASSPSLIQETQYF
V gene: TRBV25-1; CDR3 protein: CASSWGGFYEQYF
V gene: TRBV6-6; CDR3 protein: CASSYSRTGEQYF
V gene: TRBV6-2/TRBV6-3; CDR3 protein: CASSYPTKGRVDYQQYF
V gene: TRBV29-1; CDR3 protein: CSVVDRGEQYF
V gene: TRBV20-1; CDR3 protein: CSAHKPGAVSYNEQFF
V gene: TRBV6-1; CDR3 protein: CASSEGLAGGRDWTYNEQFF
V gene: TRBV9; CDR3 protein: CASSAGLSSEQFF
V gene: TRBV19; CDR3 protein: CASRQSYWIEGANNSPLHF
V gene: TRBV7-8; CDR3 protein: CASSQGVARSGEQFF
V gene: TRBV28; CDR3 protein: CASSPTGTQETQYF
V gene: TRBV28; CDR3 protein: CASSSGTASRGNQPQHF
V gene: TRBV7-9; CDR3 protein: CASSRGQMNTEAFF
V gene: TRBV7-9; CDR3 protein: CASSGPGRSVPQPQHF
V gene: TRBV30; CDR3 protein: CAWNRYEQYF
V gene: TRBV5-4; CDR3 protein: CASSYQTGNYGYTF
V gene: TRBV11-2; CDR3 protein: CASSSGWVLGGELFF
V gene: TRBV12-5; CDR3 protein: CASGRAPGGTGTNQPQHF
V gene: TRBV3-1; CDR3 protein: CASSHGGVEETQYF
V gene: TRBV18; CDR3 protein: CASSPSRTQETQYF
V gene: TRBV28; CDR3 protein: CASMGGVGYEQYF
V gene: TRBV19; CDR3 protein: CASSSTPGTSGFYEQYF
V gene: TRBV11-2; CDR3 protein: CASSSQSGTGYYGYTF
V gene: TRBV25-1; CDR3 protein: CASSRPSQETQYF
V gene: TRBV11-2; CDR3 protein: CASSLVAVEQYF
V gene: TRBV7-9; CDR3 protein: CASSARAEQFF
V gene: TRBV7-9; CDR3 protein: CASSLPWRTNTQYF
V gene: TRBV2; CDR3 protein: CASTEVGIGSDTQYF
V gene: TRBV19; CDR3 protein: CASSISGSQEQYF
V gene: TRBV7-9; CDR3 protein: CASSIDSQNFF
V gene: TRBV10-1; CDR3 protein: CASGSGSYEQYF
V gene: TRBV12-3/TRBV12-4; CDR3 protein: CASSHFGLGDQPQHF
V gene: TRBV12-3/TRBV12-4; CDR3 protein: CASSFMGANYGYTF
V gene: TRBV20-1; CDR3 protein: CSASTAGAALTDTQYF
V gene: TRBV13; CDR3 protein: CASSPGRTGPYGYTF
V gene: TRBV20-1; CDR3 protein: CSVTHGGDQPQHF